The clone carrying this T cell receptor beta chain was picked up a small number of times. Its target is unknown. Amplification used 60 Vbeta primers and 13 Jbeta primers. The assay was immunoSEQ multiplex PCR, and TCRdb's table has in-frame clones only and misses some. The table has tens of thousands of clones, around 74% seen once. These data originate in a study of cytomegalovirus exposure and HLA in healthy donors. Study-wide findings and caveats: In an earlier analysis, productive rearrangement rates for most beta V segments clustered near 87% or 30%. The study labeled 164 TCR beta chains cytomegalovirus-associated.

The clonotype originates from a woman in her thirties in good health and CMV-seropositive. Sequencing was done on a sample of PBMCs.

The CDR3 region has the DNA TGTGCCAGCAGTGAAACAGAGTACGAGCAGTACTTC. This codes for CASSETEYEQYF. The chain recombines TRBV2 with TRBJ2-7; no clear D. The germline V and J ends were trimmed by 2 bases and 4 bases, with 6 bases remaining between them. The CDR3 covers 12 residues. Germline-derived CDR1 and CDR2 are SNHLY and FYNNEI.